The 29 T cell receptor beta chains presented below share a single source sample, sequenced in a study of blood T cell repertoires in COVID-19. The method was immunoSEQ multiplex PCR; TCRdb's version includes in-frame clones alone and lacks a portion of them. This sample has over 120,000 clones, with over 75% found just once. The sequenced sample consisted of peripheral blood. Every receptor here comes from a human donor in a cohort sampled during active COVID-19.

This chain links TRBV6-5 with TRBJ2-5, with 10 bases aligning to TRBD1. The CDR3 sequence is 14 residues long. Trimming took 6 bases from V and 2 from J; bases not matched to a gene: 3. Germline V gene lookup returns CDR1 MNHEY and CDR2 SVGAGI. The CDR3 spells CASRGDRGQETQYF. The CDR3 DNA reads as TGTGCCAGCAGAGGGGACAGGGGACAAGAGACCCAGTACTTC.

The rearrangement uses TRBV7-9 and TRBJ2-1; D may be TRBD2 (5 bases). Germline V lookup: CDR1 SEHNR, CDR2 FQNEAQ (reference sequence). The CDR3 covers 13 residues. Trimming stripped 5 bases from V and 6 bases from J, with 11 bases between. The CDR3 DNA reads as TGTGCCAGCAGCCCCTCGGGGATCAATGAGCAGTTCTTC. Translated: CASSPSGINEQFF.

The V and J genes are TRBV5-8 and TRBJ2-2; 13 bases fit TRBD2. This CDR3 region has 17 residues. With V trimmed by 3 bases and J by 3 bases, 5 bases remained unmatched. CDR1 and CDR2 (germline): SGHTS, YDEGEE. The CDR3 loop reads CASSYGLAGEDTGELFF. CDR3 in DNA: TGTGCCAGCAGCTATGGACTAGCGGGGGAGGACACCGGGGAGCTGTTTTTT. Full variable domain (rest looked up from reference TRBV5-8 and TRBJ2-2): EAGVTQSPTHLIKTRGQQATLRCSPISGHTSVYWYQQALGLGLQFLLWYDEGEERNRGNFPPRFSGRQFPNYSSELNVNALELEDSALYLCASSYGLAGEDTGELFFGEGSRLTVL.

The genes are TRBV19 and TRBJ1-1, with 8 nucleotides matching TRBD1. The CDR3 covers 16 residues. CDR1 and CDR2 from the germline V gene are LNHDA and SQIVND (reference sequence). Trimming took 3 bases from V and 1 from J; bases not matched to a gene: 7. The CDR3 nucleotides read TGTGCCAGTAGTATGGGTGGGACAGGCAAGAACACTGAAGCTTTCTTT. Translation gives CASSMGGTGKNTEAFF.

V is TRBV5-4 and J is TRBJ2-5; 9 bases line up with TRBD2. Germline CDR1 is SGHNT and CDR2 is YYREEE (reference sequence). V shed 0 bases and J 2 bases; nucleotides not matched to a gene: 2. The length of the CDR3 is 15 residues. For the CDR3, the DNA is TGTGCCAGCAGCTTGGGACTAGCGGTGCAAGAGACCCAGTACTTC. It encodes CASSLGLAVQETQYF.

This clone appeared once. This rearrangement joins TRBV11-3 to TRBJ2-7; 7 bases are a match to TRBD1. This CDR3 has 15 amino acids. Looked up from germline, CDR1 is SGHNT and CDR2 is YENEEA. V lost 2 bases, J lost 2 bases, and 6 bases stayed unmatched. CDR3 nucleotide sequence: TGTGCCAGCAGCTTACGGCCGGGACAGACCTACGAGCAGTACTTC. It is translated as CASSLRPGQTYEQYF.

The V and J genes are TRBV11-3 and TRBJ1-2; D not resolved. Per the germline V gene, CDR1 is SGHNT and CDR2 is YENEEA. This CDR3 is built from 13 residues. With 4 bases removed from V and 4 bases from J, the gap between germline ends came to 10 bases. The CDR3 sequence: CASSYRGGYGYTF. The DNA of the CDR3 is TGTGCCAGCAGCTACAGAGGAGGCTATGGCTACACCTTC.

The rearrangement joins TRBV24-1 to TRBJ2-5, with TRBD2 matching 10 bases. The CDR3 consists of 15 residues. Germline assignment: CDR1 KGHDR and CDR2 SFDVKD. V was pared by 5 bases and J by 4 bases, with 6 bases of the junction left unmatched. The CDR3 nucleotides read TGTGCCACCAGTGGGACTAGCGGCCAGGGAGAGACCCAGTACTTC. This encodes CATSGTSGQGETQYF.

The sample holds one count of this clone. The chain couples TRBV7-9 to TRBJ1-1, with D perhaps TRBD1 (5 bases). CDR1 and CDR2 (germline): SEHNR, FQNEAQ (reference sequence). V lost 5 bases to trimming and J lost 7 bases, with 14 bases between them. This CDR3 contains 13 residues. The CDR3 DNA is TGTGCCAGCAGCCCCCTACCGGGGGGTGAAGCTTTCTTT. Protein: CASSPLPGGEAFF.

The V call is TRBV4-3, the J call TRBJ1-2; possible D gene TRBD1, 6 bases. V gave up 0 bases and J gave up 0 bases, with 17 bases separating them. Germline V gene lookup returns CDR1 LGHNA and CDR2 YSLEER. The CDR3 covers 18 residues. CDR3 in amino acids: CASSQDRTGIDPNYGYTF. The DNA of the CDR3 is TGCGCCAGCAGCCAAGATAGAACAGGGATTGACCCTAACTATGGCTACACCTTC.

Notes on this clone: At the DNA level, this CDR3 is encoded by other sequences in the same sample as well. The chain couples TRBV15 to TRBJ1-5, with no clear D. Trimming pared 0 bases from V and 5 bases from J, leaving 5 bases between. This CDR3 comprises 13 residues. The germline V gene encodes CDR1 LNHNV and CDR2 YYDKDF (reference sequence). The CDR3 here is CATSRDSDQPQHF. CDR3 DNA sequence: TGTGCCACCAGCAGAGATTCAGATCAGCCCCAGCATTTT.

This chain uses TRBV5-1 with TRBJ2-7; 7 bases line up with TRBD2. V shed 3 bases, J shed 4 bases, and the junction held 7 bases outside the gene matches. Per germline, CDR1 SGHRS and CDR2 YFSETQ. The CDR3 loop spans 14 amino acids. The CDR3 protein is CASSSSGGLYEQYF. The CDR3 region has the DNA TGCGCCAGCAGCTCCTCGGGGGGTCTTTACGAGCAGTACTTC.

The genes are TRBV2 and TRBJ2-3; 11 bases align to TRBD1. With 7 bases clipped from V and 5 bases from J, the junction kept 8 bases outside the gene matches. CDR1 is SNHLY and CDR2 is FYNNEI in the germline V gene. This CDR3 contains 15 residues. This CDR3 is CASITDRGRQDTQYF. The CDR3 DNA reads TGTGCCAGCATCACGGACAGGGGGCGGCAAGATACGCAGTATTTT.

The chain uses TRBV10-3 and TRBJ2-3; 11 nucleotides align to TRBD2. The trim removed 4 bases at V and 6 bases at J, leaving 6 bases unmatched. Germline V gene lookup returns CDR1 ENHRY and CDR2 SYGVKD. The CDR3 sequence is 15 residues long. The CDR3 reads CAISAGSGGADTQYF. The DNA for the CDR3 is TGTGCCATCAGTGCGGGTAGCGGGGGGGCGGATACGCAGTATTTT.

The rearrangement joins TRBV2 to TRBJ1-1; no reliable D call. Trimming shortened V by 6 bases and J by 4 bases, and 6 bases separated the two germline ends. The germline gives CDR1 SNHLY, CDR2 FYNNEI. CDR3 size: 11 residues. CDR3 DNA sequence: TGTGCCAGCAGGAGGTTCACTGAAGCTTTCTTT. Encoded protein: CASRRFTEAFF. Supplemented by reference TRBV2 and TRBJ1-1, the full variable domain reads EPEVTQTPSHQVTQMGQEVILRCVPISNHLYFYWYRQILGQKVEFLVSFYNNEISEKSEIFDDQFSVERPDGSNFTLKIRSTKLEDSAMYFCASRRFTEAFFGQGTRLTVV.

The gene calls are TRBV5-4 and TRBJ2-7; 7 bases map to TRBD1. CDR1 is SGHNT, CDR2 YYREEE, per germline (reference sequence). J was trimmed by 7 bases and V by 1 base; bases with no gene match: 2. The CDR3 totals 12 residues. CDR3 coding DNA: TGTGCCAGCAGCTTGCCAGGGGGAGAGCAGTACGTC. Its protein is CASSLPGGEQYV.

The V call is TRBV19, the J call TRBJ1-1, with 11 nucleotides matching TRBD1. CDR3 length equals 14 residues. V gave up 6 bases and J gave up 5 bases; unmatched junction bases: 5. Germline V gives CDR1 LNHDA, CDR2 SQIVND (reference sequence). CDR3 region: CASSQDRGRTEAFF. DNA of the CDR3: TGTGCCAGTAGCCAGGACAGGGGGCGTACTGAAGCTTTCTTT.

The chain employs TRBV3-1 (or the pseudogene TRBV3-2) and TRBJ2-5; TRBD2 aligns across 8 bases. The CDR3 has 14 amino acids. The trim removed 6 bases at V and 1 base at J, leaving 4 bases unmatched. Per germline, CDR1 LGHDT and CDR2 YNNKEL (reference sequence). For the CDR3, the DNA is TGTGCCAGCAGTCGAGCGGGGGCCCAAGAGACCCAGTACTTC. Translation: CASSRAGAQETQYF.

This clone was counted a few times. J is TRBJ2-3 and V is TRBV11-2, with TRBD2 identical over 9 bases. The germline CDR1 and CDR2 sequences are SGHAT and FQNNGV. Trimming cost V 1 base and J 0 bases; bases outside gene matches: 5. The CDR3 totals 17 residues. CDR3 DNA: TGTGCCAGCAGCTTAGGCTCCCTAGCGGGGAGCACAGATACGCAGTATTTT. Translated, it gives CASSLGSLAGSTDTQYF.

This clone was counted many times. V usage is TRBV19 and J usage is TRBJ2-2, with D hard to call. Trimming stripped 4 bases from V and 5 bases from J, with 11 bases between. Per germline, CDR1 LNHDA and CDR2 SQIVND (reference sequence). The CDR3 consists of 14 residues. The CDR3 sequence: CASSTSVQTGELFF. The CDR3 coding sequence is TGTGCCAGTAGTACCTCCGTCCAGACCGGGGAGCTGTTTTTT. Supplemented by reference TRBV19 and TRBJ2-2, the full variable domain reads DGGITQSPKYLFRKEGQNVTLSCEQNLNHDAMYWYRQDPGQGLRLIYYSQIVNDFQKGDIAEGYSVSREKKESFPLTVTSAQKNPTAFYLCASSTSVQTGELFFGEGSRLTVL.

The CDR3 reads CASSADGQGRAGELFF. In DNA, the CDR3 is TGTGCCAGCAGCGCCGACGGACAGGGACGAGCCGGGGAGCTGTTTTTT. This chain links TRBV9 with TRBJ2-2; 8 bases are a match to TRBD1. The CDR3 runs to 16 residues. Per the germline V gene, CDR1 is SGDLS and CDR2 is YYNGEE. V was pared by 3 bases and J by 6 bases, with 10 bases of the junction left unmatched.

The genes are TRBV2 and TRBJ1-1; D perhaps matches TRBD1 (6 bases). CDR1 and CDR2 from the germline V gene are SNHLY and FYNNEI. V lost 5 bases, J lost 1 base, and 11 bases lay in between. This CDR3 contains 14 residues. Here the CDR3 reads CASSRGQRNTEAFF. DNA of the CDR3: TGTGCCAGCAGTCGTGGACAGAGGAACACTGAAGCTTTCTTT.

The rearrangement uses TRBV7-2 and TRBJ2-2; the D is unclear. The CDR3 runs 12 residues. V was clipped by 6 bases and J by 7 bases, with 9 bases between them. Germline assignment: CDR1 SGHTA and CDR2 FQGNSA. Here the CDR3 reads CASSLRGGELFF. CDR3 coding DNA: TGTGCCAGCAGTTTAAGAGGCGGGGAGCTGTTTTTT.

The V and J genes are TRBV11-3 and TRBJ1-1; 7 bases are a match to TRBD1. Per germline, CDR1 SGHNT and CDR2 YENEEA. V dropped 3 bases and J dropped 2; count of bases not matched to a gene: 3. The CDR3 has 14 amino acids. CDR3 DNA: TGTGCCAGCAGCTTTTGGACAGGAAACACTGAAGCTTTCTTT. Its translation: CASSFWTGNTEAFF. Full variable domain (rest looked up from reference TRBV11-3 and TRBJ1-1): EAGVVQSPRYKIIEKKQPVAFWCNPISGHNTLYWYLQNLGQGPELLIRYENEEAVDDSQLPKDRFSAERLKGVDSTLKIQPAELGDSAVYLCASSFWTGNTEAFFGQGTRLTVV.

This CDR3 reads CASSPFIGEVGNQPQHF. In nucleotides, the CDR3 is TGTGCCAGCAGCCCCTTTATAGGGGAAGTCGGGAATCAGCCCCAGCATTTT. V is TRBV4-2 and J is TRBJ1-5; weak D call: TRBD1 (5 bases). Trimming shortened V by 4 bases and J by 4 bases, and 20 bases separated the two germline ends. This CDR3 is built from 17 residues. The V gene's germline CDR1 is LGHNA and CDR2 YNFKEQ.

The chain is built from TRBV20-1 and TRBJ2-5; D is unresolved. The germline CDR1 and CDR2 sequences are DFQATT and SNEGSKA (reference sequence). V lost 7 bases and J 1 base, leaving 7 bases between the germline ends. CDR3 length equals 11 residues. CDR3 bases: TGCAGTGTCTTCCCCCAAGAGACCCAGTACTTC. It encodes CSVFPQETQYF.

This chain joins TRBV9 and TRBJ1-3; 9 positions match TRBD1. With 5 bases clipped from V and 2 bases from J, the junction kept 5 bases outside the gene matches. The germline gives CDR1 SGDLS, CDR2 YYNGEE. CDR3 length: 15 residues. The CDR3 loop is CASRGQGEAGNTIYF. The CDR3, as DNA: TGTGCCAGCAGGGGACAGGGAGAGGCTGGAAACACCATATATTTT.

This clone was seen only a few times. V is TRBV4-1 and J is TRBJ1-6, with a tentative D call TRBD1 (6 bases). With 0 bases removed from V and 8 bases from J, the gap between germline ends came to 14 bases. The germline V gene encodes CDR1 MGHRA and CDR2 YSYEKL. CDR3 size: 16 residues. The CDR3 sequence is CASSQDWQGIYSPLHF. The DNA of the CDR3 is TGCGCCAGCAGCCAAGATTGGCAGGGGATTTATTCACCCCTCCACTTT.

The chain carries TRBV7-9 and TRBJ1-4, with a weak D call TRBD1 (5 bases). Germline V gene sequence: CDR1 SEHNR, CDR2 FQNEAQ (reference sequence). The CDR3 loop spans 15 amino acids. Trimming cost V 5 bases and J 5 bases, with 15 bases left between them. The chain's CDR3 is CASSHGGALNEKLFF. CDR3 coding DNA: TGTGCCAGCAGCCACGGCGGGGCTTTAAATGAAAAACTGTTTTTT.